These 9 T cell receptor beta chains originate from one sample sequenced in a study of T cell responses to AZD1222 COVID-19 vaccine. Libraries were prepared by immunoSEQ multiplex PCR; TCRdb keeps only in-frame clonotypes and omits some of them. The sample holds about 95,000 clones; about 89% are singletons and the top ten take 3.7%. Material: peripheral blood, obtained on day 0 of AZD1222 vaccination. These receptors were taken from an adult in good health.

This clone showed up just a few times. The CDR3 region is CSAQLQETQYF. For the CDR3, the DNA is TGCAGTGCTCAACTTCAAGAGACCCAGTACTTC. The genes are TRBV20-1 and TRBJ2-5, with D unclear. Germline values: CDR1 DFQATT, CDR2 SNEGSKA (reference sequence). CDR3 size: 11 residues. V was cut by 5 bases and J by 2 bases, with 6 bases left in between.

The chain combines TRBV20-1 with TRBJ1-6; D possibly corresponds to TRBD1 (6 bases). The ends were cut back, 3 bases at V and 7 bases at J, with 16 bases in the middle. The CDR3 loop spans 15 amino acids. Germline CDR1 DFQATT, CDR2 SNEGSKA (reference sequence). The CDR3 spells CSASPRQVPNSPLHF. In nucleotides, the CDR3 is TGCAGTGCTAGTCCTCGACAGGTCCCAAATTCACCCCTCCACTTT.

This sequence joins TRBV6-5 and TRBJ1-6; TRBD1 might be the D (5 bases). CDR1 is MNHEY, CDR2 SVGAGI, per germline. The CDR3 runs to 15 residues. Trimming shortened V by 8 bases and J by 7 bases, and 18 bases separated the two germline ends. The CDR3 protein is CASCPGQGVNSPLHF. CDR3 DNA sequence: TGTGCCAGCTGCCCTGGGCAGGGCGTGAATTCACCCCTCCACTTT.

This chain connects TRBV4-3 to TRBJ2-3; 7 nucleotides agree with TRBD1. The V and J ends lost 1 base and 6 bases, in that order; junction bases with no gene match: 10. Germline values: CDR1 LGHNA, CDR2 YSLEER. The CDR3 is made up of 16 amino acids. For the CDR3, the DNA is TGCGCCAGCAGCCAAGTCAACAGGGGTCTAAGGGATACGCAGTATTTT. Protein: CASSQVNRGLRDTQYF.

In DNA, the CDR3 is TGTGCCAGCAGCTTATTTACAGGGATAATTTCACCCCTCCACTTT. This gives the protein CASSLFTGIISPLHF. J is TRBJ1-6 and V is TRBV7-9; the D gene is possibly TRBD1 (6 bases). This CDR3 has 15 residues. The ends were cut back, 2 bases at V and 9 bases at J, with 14 bases in the middle. CDR1 is SEHNR, CDR2 FQNEAQ, per germline (reference sequence). The full variable domain, rest sourced from reference TRBV7-9 and TRBJ1-6, is DTGVSQNPRHKITKRGQNVTFRCDPISEHNRLYWYRQTLGQGPEFLTYFQNEAQLEKSRLLSDRFSAERPKGSFSTLEIQRTEQGDSAMYLCASSLFTGIISPLHFGNGTRLTVT.

The J gene is TRBJ1-4, the V gene TRBV5-1, with D perhaps TRBD1 (5 bases). Germline CDR1 SGHRS, CDR2 YFSETQ. The length of the CDR3 is 16 residues. Trimming left V 2 bases short and J 2 bases short, with 13 bases between. The DNA for the CDR3 is TGCGCCAGCAGCTTAGAGGGTCCAGGGACTAATGAAAAACTGTTTTTT. Its protein is CASSLEGPGTNEKLFF. Full variable domain (outside the CDR3, taken from reference TRBV5-1 and TRBJ1-4): KAGVTQTPRYLIKTRGQQVTLSCSPISGHRSVSWYQQTPGQGLQFLFEYFSETQRNKGNFPGRFSGRQFSNSRSEMNVSTLELGDSALYLCASSLEGPGTNEKLFFGSGTQLSVL.

V usage is TRBV5-1 and J usage is TRBJ1-5, with 7 bases identical to TRBD1. J lost 4 bases, V lost 4 bases, and 8 bases had no gene match. Germline CDR1 is SGHRS and CDR2 is YFSETQ. The CDR3 runs 15 residues. The DNA for the CDR3 is TGCGCCAGCAGCCCGGAGACAGGGCTGAATCAGCCCCAGCATTTT. Its protein is CASSPETGLNQPQHF.

The CDR3 region is CASSPQILAGGLRASNTGELFF. The CDR3 nucleotides read TGTGCCAGCTCACCACAGATACTAGCGGGGGGCCTAAGGGCCTCGAACACCGGGGAGCTGTTTTTT. The chain recombines TRBV18 with TRBJ2-2, with TRBD2 matching over 12 bases. This CDR3 spans 22 amino acids. Trimming took 1 base from V and 0 from J; bases not matched to a gene: 15. The germline gives CDR1 KGHSH, CDR2 LQKENI.

The chain recombines TRBV5-1 with TRBJ1-3; D is perhaps TRBD1 (6 bases). V shed 0 bases and J shed 0 bases, with 7 bases lying between them. The CDR3 length is 15 residues. The germline gives CDR1 SGHRS, CDR2 YFSETQ. CDR3 nucleotide sequence: TGCGCCAGCAGCTTGGAGGGGGACTCTGGAAACACCATATATTTT. This gives the protein CASSLEGDSGNTIYF.